This T cell receptor beta chain was recovered during a study of a mutant IDH1 vaccine in newly diagnosed glioma. Study context: Vaccines were first given 4-6 weeks after radiotherapy alone, or with temozolomide cycles. Treated patients were about 60% male, about 38% female, mean age 40.4 years. The earlier regimen, radiotherapy, temozolomide, or both, was most often both.

This clone was picked up a small number of times. Its target is unknown. The time point is: week 11, during vaccination. All doses held 300 ug of mutant IDH1 20-mer peptide, with topical imiquimod. Produced via immunoSEQ multiplex PCR; TCRdb's table is partial and in-frame only. The sample lists about 24,000 clones, around three quarters seen once, with over 7.5% in the top ten. The sequencing here drew on PBMCs, taken from a glioma patient whose treatment included an IDH1 peptide vaccine. The source is a man aged 35 to 55 with glioma.

CDR3 in amino acids: CASGWGKGEKLFF. DNA for the CDR3: TGTGCCAGCGGATGGGGGAAGGGTGAAAAACTGTTTTTT. The chain links TRBV6-5 to TRBJ1-4, with a weak D call TRBD1 (5 bases). The CDR3 sequence is 13 residues long. The ends were cut back, 8 bases at V and 7 bases at J, with 14 bases in the middle. Germline V gene data show CDR1 as MNHEY and CDR2 as SVGAGI.